The 24 T cell receptor beta chains below were found in one sample sequenced in a study of T cell changes during pregnancy in multiple sclerosis (dated by TCRdb to the late 2010s). The receptor library was made with the immunoSEQ multiplex PCR assay. Drawn from immuneACCESS, this table holds only the in-frame rearrangements with V and J called that TCRdb kept. Clones are partly lost; checked studies trace under half to an unresolved V gene and leave the rest unexplained. The sample records more than 30,000 clones, around 92% of which are singletons. The leading ten clones occupy 0.95% to 1.5% of the sample. Sequencing was performed on PBMCs (not recorded whether the cells were cultured). The receptors were sampled from a female donor with multiple sclerosis, enrolled in a pregnancy study.

This chain links TRBV19 with TRBJ1-4, with D tentatively TRBD1 (5 bases). V gave up 4 bases and J gave up 5 bases, with 11 bases separating them. Germline CDR1 is LNHDA and CDR2 is SQIVND (reference sequence). This CDR3 contains 14 residues. CDR3 sequence (DNA): TGTGCCAGTAGTACCGACAGACAAAATGAAAAACTGTTTTTT. Translating gives CASSTDRQNEKLFF.

This chain links TRBV28 with TRBJ1-5; no definite D call. The germline CDR1 and CDR2 sequences are MDHEN and SYDVKM. The CDR3 totals 18 residues. The V end lost 5 bases, the J end lost 1 base, and 21 bases lay between the germline ends. The CDR3 DNA follows: TGTGCCAGCAGTGCACCGGGCCCAACCTGGAGGAGCAATCAGCCCCAGCATTTT. This sequence encodes CASSAPGPTWRSNQPQHF.

The table lists this clone with a count of one. The chain recombines TRBV6-5 with TRBJ1-5; D call uncertain. V shed 0 bases and J shed 7 bases, with 10 bases lying between them. Germline lookup yields CDR1 MNHEY and CDR2 SVGAGI. This CDR3 has 14 amino acids. This CDR3 is CASSYSRAEQPQHF. DNA for the CDR3: TGTGCCAGCAGTTACTCAAGGGCCGAACAGCCCCAGCATTTT.

The CDR3 DNA is TGTGCCAGCAGCTTCGGACAGGGGTCCTACAATGAGCAGTTCTTC. This codes for CASSFGQGSYNEQFF. This rearrangement joins TRBV5-6 to TRBJ2-1; 9 bases line up with TRBD1. This CDR3 spans 15 amino acids. The germline CDR1 and CDR2 sequences are SGHDT and YYEEEE. V lost 2 bases to trimming and J lost 1 base; unmatched junction nucleotides: 1.

This clone was detected once. As DNA, the CDR3 is TGTGCCAGCAGCTCCGGGAGTAGCTATGGCTACACCTTC. It yields the protein CASSSGSSYGYTF. This chain connects TRBV5-4 to TRBJ1-2; no clear D gene. The V and J ends lost 3 bases and 4 bases respectively, with 10 bases between them. Per the germline V gene, CDR1 is SGHNT and CDR2 is YYREEE (reference sequence). CDR3 length: 13 residues.

V gene TRBV30 combines with J gene TRBJ2-5, with TRBD2 matching 8 bases. V shed 0 bases and J 4 bases; nucleotides not matched to a gene: 1. Per the germline V gene, CDR1 is GTSNPN and CDR2 is SVGIG (reference sequence). The CDR3 covers 13 residues. This CDR3 reads CAWSVLAGETQYF. CDR3 DNA: TGTGCCTGGAGTGTCCTAGCGGGAGAGACCCAGTACTTC.

This clone was seen only a few times. CDR3 bases: TGTGCCAGCAGCTTAGAGTATCAGCCCCAGCATTTT. This sequence encodes CASSLEYQPQHF. The J gene is TRBJ1-5, the V gene TRBV7-9; D is unclear. The V end lost 1 base, the J end lost 5 bases, and 3 bases lay between the germline ends. The V gene's germline CDR1 is SEHNR and CDR2 FQNEAQ (reference sequence). The length of the CDR3 is 12 residues.

J is TRBJ1-3 and V is TRBV19; unclear D gene. Per germline, CDR1 LNHDA and CDR2 SQIVND (reference sequence). Trimming took 7 bases from V and 0 from J, leaving 4 bases between them. This CDR3 region has 12 residues. The CDR3 DNA reads TGTGCCAGTACCGGCTCTGGAAACACCATATATTTT. Protein product: CASTGSGNTIYF.

The genes are TRBV27 and TRBJ2-7; the match to TRBD2 covers 13 bases. The CDR3 runs to 16 residues. Germline V CDR1 and CDR2: MNHEY, SMNVEV (reference sequence). Trimming at V came to 10 bases and at J to 2 bases, leaving 11 bases not matched to a gene. The DNA for the CDR3 is TGTGCCACCAGGTTGATCGGGACTAGCGGGGCCTACGAGCAGTACTTC. Protein: CATRLIGTSGAYEQYF.

This rearrangement joins TRBV7-8 to TRBJ1-5, with D hard to call. CDR3 size: 15 residues. Germline lookup yields CDR1 SGHVS and CDR2 FQNEAQ. Deletions cut 8 bases from V and 2 bases from J, with 16 bases between. Here the CDR3 DNA reads TGTGCCAGCTGCGAAGTCGCCGGCGGCAATCAGCCCCAGCATTTT. This encodes CASCEVAGGNQPQHF.

This rearrangement joins TRBV15 to TRBJ2-3; D uncertain. V shed 1 base and J shed 1 base, with 12 bases lying between them. This CDR3 comprises 16 residues. CDR1 and CDR2 (germline): LNHNV, YYDKDF (reference sequence). CDR3 loop: CATSRGDQPGTDTQYF. In DNA, the CDR3 is TGTGCCACCAGCAGAGGGGATCAGCCGGGCACAGATACGCAGTATTTT.

V gene TRBV19 combines with J gene TRBJ2-7, with 7 bases that match TRBD1. Trimming at V came to 5 bases and at J to 5 bases, leaving 9 bases not matched to a gene. This CDR3 region has 14 residues. The V gene's germline CDR1 is LNHDA and CDR2 SQIVND (reference sequence). This CDR3 reads CASSRQGYGDEQYF. As DNA, the CDR3 is TGTGCCAGTAGTCGACAGGGATATGGCGACGAGCAGTACTTC.

This rearrangement joins TRBV6-5 to TRBJ2-3, with a tentative D call TRBD2 (6 bases). The CDR3 runs to 15 residues. The V gene lost 5 bases and the J gene lost 2 bases, with 14 bases spanning the gap. The germline V gene has CDR1 MNHEY and CDR2 SVGAGI. The CDR3 DNA reads as TGTGCCAGCAGTCGGAGGGAGTCCGCCACAGATACGCAGTATTTT. This gives the protein CASSRRESATDTQYF.

The chain combines TRBV7-9 with TRBJ1-2, with D unclear. Germline values: CDR1 SEHNR, CDR2 FQNEAQ (reference sequence). This CDR3 spans 13 amino acids. The V and J ends lost 4 bases and 7 bases respectively, with 13 bases between them. CDR3 sequence: CASSSLRGVGYTF. The CDR3 DNA reads TGTGCCAGCAGCTCCCTGCGTGGGGTTGGCTACACCTTC.

This clone appeared a single time. The chain links TRBV7-8 to TRBJ1-2, with D perhaps matching TRBD1 (5 bases). The CDR3 consists of 14 residues. V dropped 5 bases and J dropped 0 bases, with 10 bases sitting between them. CDR1 and CDR2 from the germline V gene are SGHVS and FQNEAQ. CDR3 region: CASSPETANYGYTF. CDR3 nucleotides: TGTGCCAGCAGCCCCGAGACAGCTAACTATGGCTACACCTTC.

CDR3 nucleotide sequence: TGTGCCAGCTCACCACCGAGGGCGCAGGGCTCAGGGAACACTGAAGCTTTCTTT. Translation gives CASSPPRAQGSGNTEAFF. The chain employs TRBV18 and TRBJ1-1; D is perhaps TRBD1 (5 bases). The germline V gene has CDR1 KGHSH and CDR2 LQKENI. Deletions cut 0 bases from V and 1 base from J, with 18 bases between. The length of the CDR3 is 18 residues.

The rearrangement links TRBV20-1 to TRBJ1-5, with D unclear. The CDR3 extends over 11 amino acids. Germline V CDR1 and CDR2: DFQATT, SNEGSKA (reference sequence). The V and J ends lost 5 bases and 9 bases respectively, with 11 bases between them. The CDR3 nucleotides read TGCAGTGCTGCGCCTGGAGGGCCCCAGCATTTT. Protein: CSAAPGGPQHF.

The chain uses TRBV10-1 and TRBJ2-2; D not certain. V lost 1 base to trimming and J lost 7 bases, with 4 bases between them. From germline, CDR1 is WNHNN and CDR2 SYGVQD (reference sequence). This CDR3 contains 12 residues. CDR3 region: CASSEWGGELFF. CDR3 DNA sequence: TGCGCCAGCAGTGAGTGGGGCGGGGAGCTGTTTTTT.

The chain couples TRBV5-6 to TRBJ2-7; TRBD1 matches 9 bases. V was pared by 2 bases and J by 5 bases, with 2 bases of the junction left unmatched. This CDR3 has 13 amino acids. Germline CDR1 is SGHDT and CDR2 is YYEEEE. CDR3 DNA: TGTGCCAGCAGCTTTTGGACAGGGGACGAGCAGTACTTC. This translates into CASSFWTGDEQYF.

The chain is built from TRBV19 and TRBJ2-7; TRBD2 matches at 8 bases. V dropped 3 bases and J dropped 6; count of bases not matched to a gene: 10. The CDR3 spans 15 residues. CDR1 is LNHDA, CDR2 SQIVND, per germline (reference sequence). CDR3: CASSIQKGLASEQYF. The CDR3, as DNA: TGTGCCAGTAGTATTCAAAAAGGACTAGCATCCGAGCAGTACTTC.

In its sample, this clone was seen once. CDR3 in amino acids: CASSIAGAIYNEQFF. DNA of the CDR3: TGTGCCAGTAGTATAGCGGGAGCGATCTACAATGAGCAGTTCTTC. The rearrangement links TRBV19 to TRBJ2-1, with D possibly being TRBD2 (6 bases). The V gene lost 1 base and the J gene lost 3 bases, with 10 bases spanning the gap. The CDR3 has 15 residues. CDR1 LNHDA and CDR2 SQIVND come from the germline V gene (reference sequence).

A single count supports this clone. The V call is TRBV11-2, the J call TRBJ2-1; 9 bases agree with TRBD1. With V trimmed by 2 bases and J by 7 bases, 6 bases remained unmatched. Germline loops: CDR1 SGHAT, CDR2 FQNNGV. This CDR3 contains 15 residues. The CDR3 protein is CASSLQTGGLNEQFF. The CDR3 DNA reads as TGTGCCAGCAGCTTACAGACAGGGGGTTTGAATGAGCAGTTCTTC. Using reference TRBV11-2 and TRBJ2-1 for the parts outside the CDR3, the full variable domain is EAGVAQSPRYKIIEKRQSVAFWCNPISGHATLYWYQQILGQGPKLLIQFQNNGVVDDSQLPKDRFSAERLKGVDSTLKIQPAKLEDSAVYLCASSLQTGGLNEQFFGPGTRLTVL.

This chain links TRBV5-6 with TRBJ1-2; D unresolved. This CDR3 region has 12 residues. In germline, CDR1 is SGHDT, CDR2 YYEEEE. V was clipped by 4 bases and J by 7 bases, with 11 bases between them. The CDR3 nucleotides read TGTGCCAGCAGCCCGGGATTTAGTGGCTACACCTTC. Its translation is CASSPGFSGYTF.

The gene calls are TRBV29-1 and TRBJ2-2; TRBD2 matches 7 bases. From germline, CDR1 is SQVTM and CDR2 ANQGSEA. The CDR3 is made up of 15 amino acids. After removal of 6 bases from V and 4 bases from J, the junction contained 11 bases not matched to a gene. CDR3 amino acids: CSVLYGGRGTGELFF. CDR3 nucleotides: TGCAGCGTCCTCTACGGCGGGAGAGGCACCGGGGAGCTGTTTTTT.